This is a list of T cell receptor beta chains from one sample in a study of regulatory T cells in long-lasting Graves disease. One entry per CDR3 protein results from TCRdb running MiXCR on the multiplex PCR reads. The sample shows about 340,000 distinct CDR3 sequences, about 20% of them seen only once. The sample in question was peripheral blood mononuclear cells (PBMCs), obtained when the disease was refractory, from a patient treated with antithyroid drugs. These receptors were obtained from a female donor with Graves disease. The CDR3 runs from the conserved cysteine through the conserved F or W. The order of the fields is D gene, clone size, J gene, V gene, CDR3 protein, CDR3 DNA. D genes are given only for firm matches. Rows may omit the clone size; those that give it use once, few, many or a size class.

TRBD1	many	TRBJ2-7	TRBV11-1	CASSLQGGQQYF	TGTGCCAGCAGCCTTCAAGGGGGCCAGCAGTACTTC
TRBD2	many	TRBJ2-5	TRBV18	CASSPMGLAKETQYF	TGTGCCAGCTCACCAATGGGACTAGCTAAAGAGACCCAGTACTTC
-	few	TRBJ1-4	TRBV14	CASSRILWGGQNEKLFF	TGTGCCAGCAGCCGAATTCTCTGGGGCGGGCAGAATGAAAAACTGTTTTTT
TRBD1	once	TRBJ1-5	TRBV6-4	CASSSPGTGAHNQPQHF	TGTGCCAGCAGTTCCCCCGGGACAGGAGCCCACAATCAGCCCCAGCATTTT
-	-	TRBJ2-7	TRBV24-1	CATSDRDSYEQYF	TGTGCCACCAGTGACCGAGACTCCTACGAGCAGTACTTC
-	-	TRBJ1-2	TRBV5-1	CASSPGPGGGYTF	TGCGCCAGCAGCCCTGGACCCGGAGGCGGCTACACCTTC
-	many	TRBJ1-1	TRBV27	CASSLIEGLEAFF	TGTGCCAGCAGTTTAATCGAGGGATTGGAAGCTTTCTTT
TRBD1	few	TRBJ2-7	TRBV7-9	CASSLDGQGNWYEQYF	TGTGCCAGCAGCTTAGATGGACAGGGGAATTGGTACGAGCAGTACTTC
-	many	TRBJ1-1	TRBV19	CASGTVVAEAFF	TGTGCCAGTGGGACGGTGGTGGCTGAAGCTTTCTTT
TRBD1	many	TRBJ1-2	TRBV15	CATSRDVQGYGYTF	TGTGCCACCAGCAGAGACGTACAGGGGTATGGCTACACCTTC
TRBD1	-	TRBJ1-3	TRBV28	CASWGYGTDSGNTIYF	TGTGCCAGCTGGGGCTACGGGACAGACTCTGGAAACACCATATATTTT
-	few	TRBJ2-7	TRBV6-5	CASSSPMDGNEQYF	TGTGCCAGCAGTTCCCCCATGGATGGGAACGAGCAGTACTTC
-	-	TRBJ1-2	TRBV29-1	CSVESQVRRGYTF	TGCAGCGTTGAGTCACAGGTCCGACGGGGCTACACCTTC
-	once	TRBJ1-5	TRBV4-1	CASSPLPIGGTNQPQHF	TGCGCCAGCAGCCCCCTCCCCATAGGGGGGACTAATCAGCCCCAGCATTTT
-	few	TRBJ1-1	TRBV5-1	CASSFGGALNTEAFF	TGCGCCAGCAGCTTCGGAGGGGCCCTTAACACTGAAGCTTTCTTT
TRBD1	many	TRBJ2-7	TRBV15	CATSKGTGLSYEQYF	TGTGCCACCAGCAAAGGGACAGGACTTTCCTACGAGCAGTACTTC
TRBD2	few	TRBJ2-2	TRBV6-1	CASKRDPTGELFF	TGTGCCAGCAAGCGGGATCCCACCGGGGAGCTGTTTTTT
-	many	TRBJ2-5	TRBV11-1	CASSSFSPRPQETQYF	TGTGCCAGCAGCTCCTTTTCCCCCAGGCCTCAAGAGACCCAGTACTTC
-	many	TRBJ1-2	TRBV10-3	CAISDVQGLDGYTF	TGTGCCATCAGTGACGTACAGGGTCTGGATGGCTACACCTTC
-	few	TRBJ2-7	TRBV2	CASRRDPVFGEQYF	TGTGCCAGCAGGAGAGATCCTGTCTTCGGCGAGCAGTACTTC
-	few	TRBJ1-6	TRBV4-3	CASSRLAQYNSPLHF	TGCGCCAGCAGCCGCCTGGCCCAGTATAATTCACCCCTCCACTTT
TRBD1	few	TRBJ2-2	TRBV5-1	CASSLRGQANTGELFF	TGCGCCAGCAGCTTGCGAGGACAGGCGAACACCGGGGAGCTGTTTTTT
-	-	TRBJ2-5	TRBV15	CATSRDRGARETQYF	TGTGCCACCAGCAGAGACCGAGGGGCGCGGGAGACCCAGTACTTC
TRBD1	-	TRBJ1-2	TRBV6-1	CASRLLFRTGDFYGYTF	TGTGCCAGCAGATTACTGTTCCGGACAGGGGATTTCTATGGCTACACCTTC
-	many	TRBJ1-2	TRBV6-1	CASSRGHGEGYTF	TGTGCCAGCAGCCGTGGGCACGGGGAAGGCTACACCTTC
TRBD2	many	TRBJ2-7	TRBV15	CATSGGTSVLDEQYF	TGTGCCACCAGCGGAGGGACTAGCGTGCTGGATGAGCAGTACTTC
TRBD1	-	TRBJ1-2	TRBV7-9	CASSFGQGSGKGYTF	TGTGCCAGCAGCTTCGGACAGGGGTCCGGTAAGGGCTACACCTTC
TRBD2	-	TRBJ2-1	TRBV12-3/TRBV12-4	CASSLGLAGVSEQFF	TGTGCCAGCAGTTTAGGTTTAGCGGGGGTATCTGAGCAGTTCTTC
-	many	TRBJ1-5	TRBV10-3	CAISPKRALSRDNQPQHF	TGTGCCATCAGCCCTAAAAGGGCGCTTAGCAGAGACAATCAGCCCCAGCATTTT
TRBD1	-	TRBJ1-5	TRBV9	CASSAEDRSNQPQHF	TGTGCCAGCAGCGCAGAGGACAGGTCCAATCAGCCCCAGCATTTT
TRBD1	few	TRBJ2-7	TRBV15	CATSRPGQGVDEQYF	TGTGCCACCAGCAGACCGGGACAGGGGGTGGACGAGCAGTACTTC
TRBD1	few	TRBJ2-7	TRBV24-1	CATSDATGGTYEQYF	TGTGCCACCAGTGATGCGACAGGGGGCACCTACGAGCAGTACTTC
-	many	TRBJ1-1	TRBV12-3/TRBV12-4	CASRITEGGTEAFF	TGTGCCAGCAGAATCACAGAGGGAGGCACTGAAGCTTTCTTT
-	many	TRBJ1-1	TRBV11-2	CATDFLGAFF	TGTGCCACCGATTTCTTAGGGGCTTTCTTT
TRBD1	few	TRBJ1-1	TRBV11-1	CASSLGGQLNTEAFF	TGTGCCAGCAGCTTAGGGGGACAGTTGAACACTGAAGCTTTCTTT
-	-	TRBJ1-3	TRBV6-2/TRBV6-3	CASGLDVTSGNTIYF	TGTGCCAGCGGTTTGGACGTGACCTCTGGAAACACCATATATTTT
TRBD2	-	TRBJ2-7	TRBV12-3/TRBV12-4	CASSFGGLADSYEQYF	TGTGCCAGCAGTTTCGGGGGACTAGCGGATTCCTACGAGCAGTACTTC
TRBD1	few	TRBJ1-3	TRBV11-2	CASSSPGQGIWASGNTIYF	TGTGCCAGCAGCTCTCCGGGACAGGGAATCTGGGCGTCTGGAAACACCATATATTTT
TRBD2	many	TRBJ2-5	TRBV30	CAWSAGRGETQYF	TGTGCCTGGAGTGCGGGGAGGGGTGAGACCCAGTACTTC
-	-	TRBJ2-2	TRBV4-2	CASSQDLWGTGELFF	TGTGCCAGCAGCCAAGATTTATGGGGGACCGGGGAGCTGTTTTTT
-	many	TRBJ1-5	TRBV18	CASSGRDQPQHF	TGTGCCAGCTCAGGGAGGGATCAGCCCCAGCATTTT
-	-	TRBJ2-5	TRBV12-3/TRBV12-4	CASSSYSDPQRTQYF	TGTGCCAGCAGTTCCTACTCGGACCCCCAGAGGACCCAGTACTTC
TRBD1	-	TRBJ2-2	TRBV15	CATSGGGQGNTGELFF	TGTGCCACCAGCGGAGGAGGACAGGGGAACACCGGGGAGCTGTTTTTT
-	few	TRBJ1-6	TRBV20-1	CSARDSVALRVGNSPLHF	TGCAGTGCTAGAGATTCCGTTGCCCTAAGAGTGGGTAATTCACCCCTCCACTTT
-	few	TRBJ2-1	TRBV10-3	CAIAGSANEQFF	TGTGCCATAGCCGGCAGTGCGAATGAGCAGTTCTTC
-	-	TRBJ1-2	TRBV15	CATSRDRARGYGYTF	TGTGCCACCAGCAGAGATCGAGCCAGGGGCTATGGCTACACCTTC